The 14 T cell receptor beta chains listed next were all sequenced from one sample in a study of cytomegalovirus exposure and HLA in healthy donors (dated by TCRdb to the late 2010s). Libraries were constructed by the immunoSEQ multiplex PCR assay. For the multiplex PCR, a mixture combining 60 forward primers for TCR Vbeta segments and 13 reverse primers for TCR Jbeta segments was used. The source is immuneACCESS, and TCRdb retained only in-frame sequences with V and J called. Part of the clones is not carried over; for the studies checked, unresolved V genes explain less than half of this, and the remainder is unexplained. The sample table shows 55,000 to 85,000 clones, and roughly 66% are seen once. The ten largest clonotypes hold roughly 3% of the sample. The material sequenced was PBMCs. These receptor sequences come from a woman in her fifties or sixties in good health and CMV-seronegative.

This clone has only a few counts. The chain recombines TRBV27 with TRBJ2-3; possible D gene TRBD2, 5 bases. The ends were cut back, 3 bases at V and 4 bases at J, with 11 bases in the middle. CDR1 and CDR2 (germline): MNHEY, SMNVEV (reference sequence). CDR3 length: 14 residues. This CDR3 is CASSLHVRADTQYF. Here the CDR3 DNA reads TGTGCCAGCAGTTTGCACGTGCGGGCAGATACGCAGTATTTT.

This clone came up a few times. The CDR3 nucleotides are TGTGCCAGCAGCCCTGGACAGCCAAACCCAACTAATGAAAAACTGTTTTTT. Amino acids: CASSPGQPNPTNEKLFF. The rearrangement joins TRBV7-9 to TRBJ1-4, with D possibly TRBD1 on 6 matching bases. Germline loops: CDR1 SEHNR, CDR2 FQNEAQ (reference sequence). The CDR3 has 17 amino acids. The V gene lost 5 bases and the J gene lost 0 bases, with 16 bases spanning the gap.

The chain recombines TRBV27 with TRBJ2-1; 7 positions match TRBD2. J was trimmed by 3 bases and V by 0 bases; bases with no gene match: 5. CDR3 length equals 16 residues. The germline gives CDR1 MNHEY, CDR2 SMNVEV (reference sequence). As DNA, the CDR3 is TGTGCCAGCAGTTTATCGTCGGGAGGTATCTACAATGAGCAGTTCTTC. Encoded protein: CASSLSSGGIYNEQFF.

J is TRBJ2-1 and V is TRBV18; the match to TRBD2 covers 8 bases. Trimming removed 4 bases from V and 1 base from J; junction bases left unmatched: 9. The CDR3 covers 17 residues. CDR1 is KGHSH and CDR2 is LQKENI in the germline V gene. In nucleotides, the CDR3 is TGTGCCAGCTCACGGTCGGGAGGGCGGGAGTCCTACAATGAGCAGTTCTTC. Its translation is CASSRSGGRESYNEQFF.

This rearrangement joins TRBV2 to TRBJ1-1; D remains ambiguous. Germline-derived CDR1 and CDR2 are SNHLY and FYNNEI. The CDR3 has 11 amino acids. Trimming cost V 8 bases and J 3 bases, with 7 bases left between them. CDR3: CASGRYTEAFF. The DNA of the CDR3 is TGTGCCAGCGGCAGGTACACTGAAGCTTTCTTT.

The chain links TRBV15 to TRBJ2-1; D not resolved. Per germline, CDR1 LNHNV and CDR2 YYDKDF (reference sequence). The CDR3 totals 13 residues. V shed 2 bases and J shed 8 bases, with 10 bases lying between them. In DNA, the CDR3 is TGTGCCACCAGCAGACTTCCCGCGTATGAGCAGTTCTTC. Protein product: CATSRLPAYEQFF. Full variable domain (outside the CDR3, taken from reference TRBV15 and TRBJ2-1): DAMVIQNPRYQVTQFGKPVTLSCSQTLNHNVMYWYQQKSSQAPKLLFHYYDKDFNNEADTPDNFQSRRPNTSFCFLDIRSPGLGDTAMYLCATSRLPAYEQFFGPGTRLTVL.

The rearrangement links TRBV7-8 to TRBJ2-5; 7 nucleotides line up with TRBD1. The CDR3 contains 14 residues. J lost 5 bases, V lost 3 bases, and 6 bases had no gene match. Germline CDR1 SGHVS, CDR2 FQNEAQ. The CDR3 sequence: CASSFNRGGETQYF. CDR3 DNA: TGTGCCAGCAGCTTTAACAGGGGCGGGGAGACCCAGTACTTC. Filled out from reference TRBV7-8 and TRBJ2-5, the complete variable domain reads GAGVSQSPRYKVAKRGQDVALRCDPISGHVSLFWYQQALGQGPEFLTYFQNEAQLDKSGLPSDRFFAERPEGSVSTLKIQRTQQEDSAVYLCASSFNRGGETQYFGPGTRLLVL.

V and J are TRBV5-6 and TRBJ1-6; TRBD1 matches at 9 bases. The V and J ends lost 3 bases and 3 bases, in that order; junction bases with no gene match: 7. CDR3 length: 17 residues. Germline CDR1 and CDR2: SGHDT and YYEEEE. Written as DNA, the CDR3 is TGTGCCAGCAGCTCCGGACAGGGGAATGGCTATAATTCACCCCTCCACTTT. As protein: CASSSGQGNGYNSPLHF.

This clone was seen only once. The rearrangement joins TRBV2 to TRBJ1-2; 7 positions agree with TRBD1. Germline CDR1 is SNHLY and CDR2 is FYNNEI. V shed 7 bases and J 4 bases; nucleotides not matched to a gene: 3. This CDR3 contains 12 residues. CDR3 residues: CASTSGGYGYTF. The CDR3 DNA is TGTGCCAGCACATCAGGGGGCTATGGCTACACCTTC.

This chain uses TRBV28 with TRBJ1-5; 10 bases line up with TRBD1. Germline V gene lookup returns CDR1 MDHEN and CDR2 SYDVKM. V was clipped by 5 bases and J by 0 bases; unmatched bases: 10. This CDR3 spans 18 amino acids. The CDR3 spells CASSPWDRGGGSNQPQHF. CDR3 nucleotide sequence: TGTGCCAGCAGTCCCTGGGACAGGGGTGGAGGTAGCAATCAGCCCCAGCATTTT.

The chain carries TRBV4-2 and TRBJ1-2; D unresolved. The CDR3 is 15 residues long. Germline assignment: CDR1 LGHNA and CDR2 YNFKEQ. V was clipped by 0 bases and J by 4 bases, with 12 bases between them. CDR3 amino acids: CASSQDREFFYGYTF. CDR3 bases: TGTGCCAGCAGCCAAGATCGAGAGTTTTTCTATGGCTACACCTTC.

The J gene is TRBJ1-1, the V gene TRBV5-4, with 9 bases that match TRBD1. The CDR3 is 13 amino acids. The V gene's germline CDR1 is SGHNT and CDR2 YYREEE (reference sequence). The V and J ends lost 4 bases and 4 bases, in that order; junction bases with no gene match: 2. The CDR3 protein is CASSQDRGTEAFF. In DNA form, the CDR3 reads TGTGCCAGCAGCCAGGACAGGGGCACTGAAGCTTTCTTT.

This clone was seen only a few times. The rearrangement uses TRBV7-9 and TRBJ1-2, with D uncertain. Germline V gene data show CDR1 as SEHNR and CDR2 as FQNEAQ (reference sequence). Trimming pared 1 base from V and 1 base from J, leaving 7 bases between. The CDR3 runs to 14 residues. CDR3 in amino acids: CASSLVSGNYGYTF. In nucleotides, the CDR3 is TGTGCCAGCAGCTTAGTTTCCGGTAACTATGGCTACACCTTC. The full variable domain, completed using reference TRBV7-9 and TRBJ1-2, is DTGVSQNPRHKITKRGQNVTFRCDPISEHNRLYWYRQTLGQGPEFLTYFQNEAQLEKSRLLSDRFSAERPKGSFSTLEIQRTEQGDSAMYLCASSLVSGNYGYTFGSGTRLTVV.

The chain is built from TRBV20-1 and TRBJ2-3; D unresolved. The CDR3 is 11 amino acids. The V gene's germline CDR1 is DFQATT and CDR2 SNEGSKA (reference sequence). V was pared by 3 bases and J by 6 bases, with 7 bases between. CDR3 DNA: TGCAGTGCTAGTGTGTCGGATACGCAGTATTTT. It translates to CSASVSDTQYF.